Each of the 19 T cell receptor beta chains below was sequenced from the same sample in a study of tumor-infiltrating lymphocytes in oesophageal squamous cell carcinoma. MiXCR was run by TCRdb on the PCR reads, yielding one entry per CDR3 protein. The table has roughly 12,000 distinct CDR3 sequences, roughly half seen once. Sequenced input: esophageal tumor tissue. These receptors all stem from a male donor with esophageal squamous cell carcinoma.

CDR3 amino acids: CATSTGLAGGLHEQYF. Written as DNA, the CDR3 is TGTGCCACCAGCACAGGACTAGCGGGAGGGCTACACGAGCAGTACTTC. The V gene is TRBV15, the J gene TRBJ2-5; TRBD2 agrees at 15 bases. TRBJ2-7 matches the DNA end more closely, so the J call is doubtful. The length of the CDR3 is 16 residues. In germline, CDR1 is LNHNV, CDR2 YYDKDF (reference sequence).

The chain uses TRBV27 and TRBJ2-5; TRBD2 agrees at 7 bases. TRBJ2-1 matches the DNA end more closely, so the J call is doubtful. From germline, CDR1 is MNHEY and CDR2 SMNVEV (reference sequence). The CDR3 runs to 16 residues. The CDR3 loop reads CASSLYLSSGRNEQFF. The CDR3 nucleotides read TGTGCCAGCAGTTTATATCTGTCTAGCGGACGCAATGAGCAGTTCTTC.

The CDR3 loop reads CASSEAGYGYTF. CDR3 DNA sequence: TGTGCCAGCAGTGAAGCAGGCTATGGCTACACCTTC. The rearrangement joins TRBV6-1 to TRBJ1-2; D gene uncertain. CDR3 length: 12 amino acids. Trimming removed 0 bases at V and 4 bases at J, with 3 bases between. The germline V gene has CDR1 MNHNS and CDR2 SASEGT.

This clonotype was recorded only once. The J gene is TRBJ2-3, the V gene TRBV11-1; TRBD1 matches 9 bases. The tail of the sequence fits TRBJ2-7 better, so the J call may be wrong. The CDR3 loop spans 16 amino acids. The germline V gene has CDR1 SGHAT and CDR2 FQDESV (reference sequence). The CDR3 spells CASTLLDGQGFHEQYF. CDR3 sequence (DNA): TGTGCCAGCACCCTGTTAGACGGACAGGGGTTCCACGAGCAGTACTTC.

The chain combines TRBV7-4 with TRBJ2-3, with 10 nucleotides matching TRBD2. Losses at the gene ends were 5 bases for V and 2 bases for J; bases not matched to a gene: 13. CDR3 length equals 18 residues. Germline V CDR1 and CDR2: SGHVT, SQSDAQ. CDR3 protein: CASSPGPGTSEYTDTQYF. CDR3 in DNA: TGTGCCAGCAGCCCCGGGCCAGGGACTAGCGAATACACAGATACGCAGTATTTT.

The chain joins TRBV28 to TRBJ1-1; no firm D call. Germline V gene data show CDR1 as MDHEN and CDR2 as SYDVKM. The CDR3 consists of 12 residues. Deletions cut 6 bases from V and 4 bases from J, with 9 bases between. The CDR3 sequence is CASSAFATEAFF. The CDR3 DNA reads as TGTGCCAGCAGCGCTTTCGCCACTGAAGCTTTCTTT.

This clonotype was detected only a few times. This sequence joins TRBV15 and TRBJ2-5; D not certain. The J call may be in error: the DNA end matches TRBJ2-7 better. CDR3 length equals 15 residues. Germline loops: CDR1 LNHNV, CDR2 YYDKDF (reference sequence). The CDR3 sequence: CATSRDPGPAYEQYF. The CDR3 bases are TGTGCCACCAGCAGAGATCCAGGTCCCGCCTACGAGCAGTACTTC.

This clonotype was recorded a few times. CDR3 nucleotide sequence: TGTGCCAGCAGCTTACAGTCAGGGAGGGAGCAGTACTTC. Translation: CASSLQSGREQYF. This chain links TRBV7-2 with TRBJ2-7; possibly TRBD2 for D (6 bases). The CDR3 has 13 amino acids. The V and J ends lost 2 bases and 7 bases respectively, with 12 bases between them. Germline lookup yields CDR1 SGHTA and CDR2 FQGNSA.

With respect to this clonotype: Likely a read error: the CDR3 ends without its conserved phenylalanine or tryptophan. It is unclear where the CDR3 begins or ends on the DNA, so no DNA is shown, and the CDR3 is as TCRdb lists it. This sequence joins TRBV11-3 and TRBJ2-3; whether TRBD2, the table's D call, matches the DNA was not checked. The CDR3 region is 17 residues in length, termini included. Germline loops: CDR1 SGHNT, CDR2 YENEEA. The CDR3 sequence: CASSRWASGSTSSTLGT.

V usage is TRBV7-9 and J usage is TRBJ2-1; possible D gene TRBD2, 6 bases. The J call is doubtful: the DNA matches TRBJ2-7 better. Germline V gene sequence: CDR1 SEHNR, CDR2 FQNEAQ (reference sequence). The CDR3 covers 14 residues. Here the CDR3 reads CASTPGLYTYEQYF. Here the CDR3 DNA reads TGTGCCAGCACACCGGGACTTTACACCTACGAGCAGTACTTC.

This clonotype has more than one count but fewer than ten. V gene TRBV7-9 combines with J gene TRBJ2-7; the D is unclear. Germline V lookup: CDR1 SEHNR, CDR2 FQNEAQ (reference sequence). V lost 7 bases to trimming and J lost 0 bases, with 10 bases between them. This CDR3 region has 13 residues. The CDR3 here is CASTGGDSYEQYF. In nucleotides, the CDR3 is TGTGCCAGCACGGGCGGAGACTCCTACGAGCAGTACTTC.

As concerns this clonotype: In this CDR3 the conserved last residue, phenylalanine or tryptophan, is missing, so a read error is likely. The DNA is left out, because the CDR3 cannot be placed on it with certainty; the CDR3 is given as TCRdb lists it. The rearrangement links TRBV7-2 to TRBJ2-6. CDR1 and CDR2 from the germline V gene are SGHTA and FQGNSA. From its first to its last residue, the CDR3 has 8 amino acids. This chain's CDR3 is CASSLSFG.

This clonotype rates as large (0.1 to 1%). The chain links TRBV28 to TRBJ2-3, with TRBD2 matching 15 bases. After removal of 6 bases from V and 7 bases from J, the junction contained 11 bases not matched to a gene. The V gene's germline CDR1 is MDHEN and CDR2 SYDVKM. The CDR3 length is 17 residues. The CDR3 is CASSHPRGLAGGYTQYF. CDR3 sequence (DNA): TGTGCCAGCAGCCATCCCAGAGGACTAGCGGGAGGGTATACGCAGTATTTT.

The rearrangement links TRBV7-2 to TRBJ2-1; 7 nucleotides align to TRBD1. CDR1 SGHTA and CDR2 FQGNSA come from the germline V gene. V trimming: 5 bases; J trimming: 0 bases; junction bases outside the gene matches: 7. The CDR3 length is 16 residues. The DNA of the CDR3 is TGTGCCAGCAGCACCCCCACAGGGGCCTCCTACAATGAGCAGTTCTTC. As protein: CASSTPTGASYNEQFF.

In this sample, this clonotype turned up many times. J is TRBJ2-5 and V is TRBV6-1, with 10 bases identical to TRBD1. Germline CDR1 is MNHNS and CDR2 is SASEGT. Losses at the gene ends were 6 bases for V and 5 bases for J; bases not matched to a gene: 15. The CDR3 is made up of 17 amino acids. CDR3 in amino acids: CASSKFRQGAGAETQYF. CDR3 nucleotide sequence: TGTGCCAGCAGCAAATTTCGACAGGGGGCCGGGGCGGAGACCCAGTACTTC.

The sample holds many counts of this clonotype. The rearrangement uses TRBV28 and TRBJ2-7; 8 bases align to TRBD2. The CDR3 is 16 amino acids. CDR1 MDHEN and CDR2 SYDVKM come from the germline V gene. J was trimmed by 7 bases and V by 2 bases; bases with no gene match: 13. CDR3 residues: CASSLGRGLAAREQYF. DNA for the CDR3: TGTGCCAGCAGTTTAGGGCGCGGACTAGCCGCACGGGAGCAGTACTTC.

The gene calls are TRBV6-6 and TRBJ2-7; 7 bases match TRBD1. Germline CDR1 reads MNHNY; CDR2 reads SVGAGI (reference sequence). V shed 6 bases, J shed 2 bases, and the junction held 10 bases outside the gene matches. The CDR3 has 15 amino acids. CDR3 nucleotide sequence: TGTGCCAGCAGCCAACAAACAGGGGACCCCTACGAGCAGTACTTC. It encodes CASSQQTGDPYEQYF.

On this clonotype itself: One end of the junction is discordant with germline, which a read error may explain. The chain uses TRBV5-3 and TRBJ2-1, with 12 bases identical to TRBD2. TRBV5-3 carries the ORF label, with uncertain function. This CDR3 comprises 17 residues. CDR3 nucleotides: TGTGCCAGCAGCTTCCTTTCGACTAGCGGGAGCGGCAATGAGCAGTTCTTC. Protein sequence: CASSFLSTSGSGNEQFF.

Comment on this clonotype: At one end, the junction sequence differs from germline, possibly due to a read error. V and J are TRBV7-9 and TRBJ2-5; D is perhaps TRBD1 (5 bases). The CDR3 length is 15 residues. Per germline, CDR1 SEHNR and CDR2 FQNEAQ (reference sequence). CDR3 bases: TGTGCCAGCCGAGATTATGACAGAGACAATTCACCCCTCCACTTC. Translated: CASRDYDRDNSPLHF.